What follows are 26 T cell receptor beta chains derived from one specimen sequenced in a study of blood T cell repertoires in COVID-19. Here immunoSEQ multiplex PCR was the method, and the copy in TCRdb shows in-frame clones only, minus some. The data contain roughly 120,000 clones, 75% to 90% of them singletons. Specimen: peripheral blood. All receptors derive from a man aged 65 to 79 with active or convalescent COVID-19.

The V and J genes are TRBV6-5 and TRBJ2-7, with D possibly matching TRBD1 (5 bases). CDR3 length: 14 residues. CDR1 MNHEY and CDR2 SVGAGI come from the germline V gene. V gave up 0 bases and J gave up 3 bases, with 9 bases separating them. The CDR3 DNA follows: TGTGCCAGCAGTTACTCGCCAGGGTACTACGAGCAGTACTTC. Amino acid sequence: CASSYSPGYYEQYF.

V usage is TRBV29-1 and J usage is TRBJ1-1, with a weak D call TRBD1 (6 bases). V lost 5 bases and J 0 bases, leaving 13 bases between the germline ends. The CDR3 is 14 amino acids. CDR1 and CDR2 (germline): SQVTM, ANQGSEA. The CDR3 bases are TGCAGCGTTCGCCAAGGGGGTTTGAACACTGAAGCTTTCTTT. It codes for CSVRQGGLNTEAFF. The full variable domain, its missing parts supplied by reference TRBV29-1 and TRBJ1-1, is SAVISQKPSRDICQRGTSLTIQCQVDSQVTMMFWYRQQPGQSLTLIATANQGSEATYESGFVIDKFPISRPNLTFSTLTVSNMSPEDSSIYLCSVRQGGLNTEAFFGQGTRLTVV.

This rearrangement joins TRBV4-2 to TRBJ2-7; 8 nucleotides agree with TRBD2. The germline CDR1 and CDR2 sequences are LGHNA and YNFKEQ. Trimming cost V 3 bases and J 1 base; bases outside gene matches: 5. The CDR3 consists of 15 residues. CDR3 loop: CASSQATGGSYEQYF. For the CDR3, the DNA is TGTGCCAGCAGCCAGGCCACGGGGGGGTCCTACGAGCAGTACTTC.

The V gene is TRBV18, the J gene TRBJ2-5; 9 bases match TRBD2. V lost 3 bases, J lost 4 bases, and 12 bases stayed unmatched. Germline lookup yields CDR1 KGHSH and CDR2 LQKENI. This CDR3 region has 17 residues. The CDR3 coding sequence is TGTGCCAGCTCACCCCCCGGGTTAGCGGGAGTGGGAGAGACCCAGTACTTC. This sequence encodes CASSPPGLAGVGETQYF.

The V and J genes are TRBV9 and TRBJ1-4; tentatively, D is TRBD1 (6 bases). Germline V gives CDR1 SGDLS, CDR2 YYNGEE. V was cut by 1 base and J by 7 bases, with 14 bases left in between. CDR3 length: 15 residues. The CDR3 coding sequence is TGTGCCAGCAGCGTACAGGGGCAGGGTTTTGAAAAACTGTTTTTT. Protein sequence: CASSVQGQGFEKLFF. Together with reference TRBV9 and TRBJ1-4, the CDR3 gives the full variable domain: DSGVTQTPKHLITATGQRVTLRCSPRSGDLSVYWYQQSLDQGLQFLIQYYNGEERAKGNILERFSAQQFPDLHSELNLSSLELGDSALYFCASSVQGQGFEKLFFGSGTQLSVL.

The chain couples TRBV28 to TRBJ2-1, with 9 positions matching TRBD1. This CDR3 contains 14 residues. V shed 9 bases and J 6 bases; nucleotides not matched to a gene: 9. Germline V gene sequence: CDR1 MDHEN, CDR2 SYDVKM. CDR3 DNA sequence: TGTGCCAGTACCGGGACAGGGTCGGTCAATGAGCAGTTCTTC. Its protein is CASTGTGSVNEQFF. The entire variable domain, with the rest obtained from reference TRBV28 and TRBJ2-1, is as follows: DVKVTQSSRYLVKRTGEKVFLECVQDMDHENMFWYRQDPGLGLRLIYFSYDVKMKEKGDIPEGYSVSREKKERFSLILESASTNQTSMYLCASTGTGSVNEQFFGPGTRLTVL.

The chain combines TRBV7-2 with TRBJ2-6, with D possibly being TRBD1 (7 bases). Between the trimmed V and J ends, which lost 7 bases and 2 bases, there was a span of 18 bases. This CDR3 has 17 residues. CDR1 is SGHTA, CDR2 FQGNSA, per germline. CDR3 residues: CASNFMAGGPGANVLTF. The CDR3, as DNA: TGTGCCAGCAACTTTATGGCAGGGGGGCCTGGGGCCAACGTCCTGACTTTC.

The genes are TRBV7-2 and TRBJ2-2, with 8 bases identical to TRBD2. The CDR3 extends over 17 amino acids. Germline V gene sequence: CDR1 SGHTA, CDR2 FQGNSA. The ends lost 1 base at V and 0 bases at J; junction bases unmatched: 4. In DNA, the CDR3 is TGTGCCAGCAGCTTAGAAATACTAGCGGCGAACACCGGGGAGCTGTTTTTT. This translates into CASSLEILAANTGELFF. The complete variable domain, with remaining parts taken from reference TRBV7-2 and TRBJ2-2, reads GAGVSQSPSNKVTEKGKDVELRCDPISGHTALYWYRQSLGQGLEFLIYFQGNSAPDKSGLPSDRFSAERTGGSVSTLTIQRTQQEDSAVYLCASSLEILAANTGELFFGEGSRLTVL.

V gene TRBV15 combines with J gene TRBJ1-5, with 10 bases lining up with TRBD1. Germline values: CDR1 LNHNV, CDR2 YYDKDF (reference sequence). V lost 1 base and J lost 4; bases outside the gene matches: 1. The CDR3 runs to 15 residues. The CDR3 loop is CATSRGDRGNQPQHF. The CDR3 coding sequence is TGTGCCACCAGCAGAGGGGACAGGGGAAATCAGCCCCAGCATTTT. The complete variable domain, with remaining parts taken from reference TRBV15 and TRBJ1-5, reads DAMVIQNPRYQVTQFGKPVTLSCSQTLNHNVMYWYQQKSSQAPKLLFHYYDKDFNNEADTPDNFQSRRPNTSFCFLDIRSPGLGDTAMYLCATSRGDRGNQPQHFGDGTRLSIL.

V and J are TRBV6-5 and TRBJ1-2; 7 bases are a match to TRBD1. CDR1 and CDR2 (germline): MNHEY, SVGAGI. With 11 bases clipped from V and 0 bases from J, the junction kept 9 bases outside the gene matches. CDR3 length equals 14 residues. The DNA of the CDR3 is TGTGCCTCTGCAGGGGGGATTTCTAACTATGGCTACACCTTC. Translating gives CASAGGISNYGYTF.

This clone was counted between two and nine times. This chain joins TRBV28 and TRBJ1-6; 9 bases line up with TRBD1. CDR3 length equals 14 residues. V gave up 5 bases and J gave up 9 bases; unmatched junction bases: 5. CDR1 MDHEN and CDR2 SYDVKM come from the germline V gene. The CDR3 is CASSKGQGSSPLHF. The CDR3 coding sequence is TGTGCCAGCAGTAAGGGACAGGGAAGTTCACCCCTCCACTTT.

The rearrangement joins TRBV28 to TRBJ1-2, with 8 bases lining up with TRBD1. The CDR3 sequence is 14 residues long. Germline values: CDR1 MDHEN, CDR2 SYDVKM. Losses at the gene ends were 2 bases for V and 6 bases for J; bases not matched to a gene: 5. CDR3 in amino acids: CASSLPGGLDGYTF. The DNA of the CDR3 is TGTGCCAGCAGTTTACCAGGGGGCTTGGATGGCTACACCTTC.

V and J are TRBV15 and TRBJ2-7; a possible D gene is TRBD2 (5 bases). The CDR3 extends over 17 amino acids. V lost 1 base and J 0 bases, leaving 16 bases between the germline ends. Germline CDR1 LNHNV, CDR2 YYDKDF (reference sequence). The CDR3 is CATSRVPGGLNSYEQYF. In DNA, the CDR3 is TGTGCCACCAGCAGAGTCCCCGGCGGGCTTAACTCCTACGAGCAGTACTTC.

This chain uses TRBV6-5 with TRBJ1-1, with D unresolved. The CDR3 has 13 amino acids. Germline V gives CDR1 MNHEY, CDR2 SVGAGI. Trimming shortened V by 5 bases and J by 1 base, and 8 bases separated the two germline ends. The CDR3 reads CASSPFKNTEAFF. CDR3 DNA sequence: TGTGCCAGCAGTCCCTTTAAGAACACTGAAGCTTTCTTT.

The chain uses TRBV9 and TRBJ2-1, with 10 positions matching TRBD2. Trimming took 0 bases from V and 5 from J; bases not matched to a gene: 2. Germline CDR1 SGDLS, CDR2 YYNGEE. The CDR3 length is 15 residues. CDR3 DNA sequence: TGTGCCAGCAGCGTAGTAGCGGGAGGTCACAATGAGCAGTTCTTC. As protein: CASSVVAGGHNEQFF. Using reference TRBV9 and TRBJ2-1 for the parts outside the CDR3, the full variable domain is DSGVTQTPKHLITATGQRVTLRCSPRSGDLSVYWYQQSLDQGLQFLIQYYNGEERAKGNILERFSAQQFPDLHSELNLSSLELGDSALYFCASSVVAGGHNEQFFGPGTRLTVL.

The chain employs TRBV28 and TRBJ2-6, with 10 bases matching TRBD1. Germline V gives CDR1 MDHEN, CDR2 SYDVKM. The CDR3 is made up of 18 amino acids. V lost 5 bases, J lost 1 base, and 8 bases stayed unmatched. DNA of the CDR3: TGTGCCAGCAGTCTAACCGGGACAGGGGATTCTGGGGCCAACGTCCTGACTTTC. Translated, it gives CASSLTGTGDSGANVLTF. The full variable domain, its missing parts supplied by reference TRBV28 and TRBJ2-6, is DVKVTQSSRYLVKRTGEKVFLECVQDMDHENMFWYRQDPGLGLRLIYFSYDVKMKEKGDIPEGYSVSREKKERFSLILESASTNQTSMYLCASSLTGTGDSGANVLTFGAGSRLTVL.

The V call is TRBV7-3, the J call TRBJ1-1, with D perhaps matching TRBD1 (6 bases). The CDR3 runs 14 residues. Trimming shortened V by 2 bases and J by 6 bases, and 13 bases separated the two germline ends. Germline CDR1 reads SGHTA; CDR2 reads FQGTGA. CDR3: CASSLDGGAPEAFF. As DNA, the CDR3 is TGTGCCAGCAGCTTAGATGGGGGCGCCCCTGAAGCTTTCTTT. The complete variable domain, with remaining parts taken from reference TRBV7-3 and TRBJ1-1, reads GAGVSQTPSNKVTEKGKYVELRCDPISGHTALYWYRQSLGQGPEFLIYFQGTGAADDSGLPNDRFFAVRPEGSVSTLKIQRTERGDSAVYLCASSLDGGAPEAFFGQGTRLTVV.

The CDR3: CASSGQGTTEAFF. CDR3 DNA: TGTGCCAGCTCTGGACAGGGTACCACTGAAGCTTTCTTT. The chain has TRBV18 and TRBJ1-1, with 8 bases lining up with TRBD1. Germline lookup yields CDR1 KGHSH and CDR2 LQKENI. The CDR3 runs to 13 residues. With 6 bases clipped from V and 4 bases from J, the junction kept 4 bases outside the gene matches.

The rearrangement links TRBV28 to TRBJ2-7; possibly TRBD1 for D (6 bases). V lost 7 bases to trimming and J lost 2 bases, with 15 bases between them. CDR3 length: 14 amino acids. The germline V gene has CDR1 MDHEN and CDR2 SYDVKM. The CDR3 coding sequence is TGTGCCAGCACCCCTCCCGGGGACACCTACGAGCAGTACTTC. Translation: CASTPPGDTYEQYF.

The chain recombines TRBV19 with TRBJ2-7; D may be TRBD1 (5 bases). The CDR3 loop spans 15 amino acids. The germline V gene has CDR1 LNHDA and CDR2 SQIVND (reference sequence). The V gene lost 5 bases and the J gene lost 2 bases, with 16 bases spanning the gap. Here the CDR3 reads CASSASPDMTYEQYF. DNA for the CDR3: TGTGCCAGTAGTGCTTCTCCGGACATGACCTACGAGCAGTACTTC.

CDR3 DNA sequence: TGTGCCAGCAGTGAGTCTTGGCTGACAACTAATGAAAAACTGTTTTTT. Protein sequence: CASSESWLTTNEKLFF. This sequence joins TRBV2 and TRBJ1-4; D gene ambiguous. V was cut by 3 bases and J by 0 bases, with 11 bases left in between. This CDR3 is built from 16 residues. CDR1 and CDR2 from the germline V gene are SNHLY and FYNNEI.

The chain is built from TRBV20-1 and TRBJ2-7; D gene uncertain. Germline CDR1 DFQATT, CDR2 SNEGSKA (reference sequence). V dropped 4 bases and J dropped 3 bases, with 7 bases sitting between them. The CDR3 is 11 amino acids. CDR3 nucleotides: TGCAGTGCTAATCTTTTCTACGAGCAGTACTTC. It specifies CSANLFYEQYF.

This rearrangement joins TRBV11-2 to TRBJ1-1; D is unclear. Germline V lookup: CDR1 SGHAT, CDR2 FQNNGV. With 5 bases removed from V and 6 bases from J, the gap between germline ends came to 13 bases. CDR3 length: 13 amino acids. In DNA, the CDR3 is TGTGCCAGCAGCCAATGGGTGGAGTCTGAAGCTTTCTTT. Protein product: CASSQWVESEAFF.

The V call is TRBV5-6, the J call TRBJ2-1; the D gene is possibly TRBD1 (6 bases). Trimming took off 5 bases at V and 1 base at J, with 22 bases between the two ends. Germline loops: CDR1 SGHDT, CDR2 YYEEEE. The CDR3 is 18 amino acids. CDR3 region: CASRFPPRGPLSYNEQFF. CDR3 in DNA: TGTGCCAGCAGGTTTCCCCCCAGGGGCCCCCTGTCCTACAATGAGCAGTTCTTC.

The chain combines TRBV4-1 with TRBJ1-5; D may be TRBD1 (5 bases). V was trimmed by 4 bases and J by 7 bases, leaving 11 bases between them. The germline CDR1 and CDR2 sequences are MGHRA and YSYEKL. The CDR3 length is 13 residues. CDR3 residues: CASSREDTQPQHF. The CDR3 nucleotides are TGCGCCAGCAGCCGGGAGGACACCCAGCCCCAGCATTTT.

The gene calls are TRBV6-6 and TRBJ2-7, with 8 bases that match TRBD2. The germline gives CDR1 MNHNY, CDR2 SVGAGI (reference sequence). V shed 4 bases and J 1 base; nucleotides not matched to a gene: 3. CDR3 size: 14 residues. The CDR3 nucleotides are TGTGCCAGCAGTTTCCCTAGCGGGTCCTACGAGCAGTACTTC. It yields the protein CASSFPSGSYEQYF.